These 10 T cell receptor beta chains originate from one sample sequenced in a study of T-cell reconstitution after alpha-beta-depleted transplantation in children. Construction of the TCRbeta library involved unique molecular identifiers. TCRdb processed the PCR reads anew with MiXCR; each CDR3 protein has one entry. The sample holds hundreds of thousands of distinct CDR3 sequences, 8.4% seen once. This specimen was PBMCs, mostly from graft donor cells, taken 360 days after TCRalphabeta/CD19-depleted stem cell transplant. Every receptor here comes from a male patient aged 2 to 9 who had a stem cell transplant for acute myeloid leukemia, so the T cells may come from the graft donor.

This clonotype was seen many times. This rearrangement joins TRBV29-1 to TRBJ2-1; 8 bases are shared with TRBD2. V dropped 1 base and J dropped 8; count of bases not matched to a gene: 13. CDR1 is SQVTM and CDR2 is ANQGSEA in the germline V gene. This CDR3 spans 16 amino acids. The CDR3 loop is CSVEVDSGGRRDEQFF. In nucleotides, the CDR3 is TGCAGCGTTGAAGTTGACAGCGGGGGCCGCAGGGATGAGCAGTTCTTC.

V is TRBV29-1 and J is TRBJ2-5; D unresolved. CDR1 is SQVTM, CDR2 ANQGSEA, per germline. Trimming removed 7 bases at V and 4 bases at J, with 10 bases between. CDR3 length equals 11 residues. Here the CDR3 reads CSAPHIETQYF. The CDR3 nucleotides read TGCAGCGCTCCCCATATAGAGACCCAGTACTTC.

DNA for the CDR3: TGCGCCAGCAGCGTCAGCTTCGGGAACACTGAAGCTTTCTTT. It yields the protein CASSVSFGNTEAFF. This rearrangement joins TRBV5-1 to TRBJ1-1, with no clear D. Germline V lookup: CDR1 SGHRS, CDR2 YFSETQ. This CDR3 region has 14 residues. Trimming removed 4 bases from V and 1 base from J, with 11 bases in between.

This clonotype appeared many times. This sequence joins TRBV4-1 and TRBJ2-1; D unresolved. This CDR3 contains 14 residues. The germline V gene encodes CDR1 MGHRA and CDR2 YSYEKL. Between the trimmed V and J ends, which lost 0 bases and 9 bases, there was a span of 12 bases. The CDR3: CASSQDLRASEQFF. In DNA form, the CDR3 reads TGCGCCAGCAGCCAAGATCTCCGGGCCAGTGAGCAGTTCTTC.

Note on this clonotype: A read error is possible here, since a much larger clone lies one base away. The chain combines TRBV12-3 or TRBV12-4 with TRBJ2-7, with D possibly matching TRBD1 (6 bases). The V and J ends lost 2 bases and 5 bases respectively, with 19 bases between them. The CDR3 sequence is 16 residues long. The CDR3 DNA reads TGTGCCAGCAGTTTAACTCACAGGGAACTGTGCAACGAGCAGTACTTC. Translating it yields CASSLTHRELCNEQYF.

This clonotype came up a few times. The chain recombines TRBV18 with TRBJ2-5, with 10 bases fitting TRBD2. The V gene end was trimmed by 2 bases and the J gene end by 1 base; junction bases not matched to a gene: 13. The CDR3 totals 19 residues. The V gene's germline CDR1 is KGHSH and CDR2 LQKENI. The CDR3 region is CASSPRRDQREGPQETQYF. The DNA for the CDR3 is TGTGCCAGCTCACCAAGAAGGGATCAGCGGGAGGGTCCCCAAGAGACCCAGTACTTC.

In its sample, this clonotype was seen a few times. The CDR3 DNA reads as TGTGCCAGCACCGATCGACGACAGGGCCTCAATGAGCAGTTCTTC. Amino acids: CASTDRRQGLNEQFF. The chain is built from TRBV7-2 and TRBJ2-1, with 7 bases lining up with TRBD1. The V segment lost 7 bases and the J segment 6 bases; nucleotides outside the gene matches: 12. The CDR3 extends over 15 amino acids. Germline V gives CDR1 SGHTA, CDR2 FQGNSA.

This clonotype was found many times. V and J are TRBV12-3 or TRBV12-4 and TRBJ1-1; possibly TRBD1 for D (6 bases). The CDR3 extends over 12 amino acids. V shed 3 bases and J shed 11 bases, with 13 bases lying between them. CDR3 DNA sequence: TGTGCCAGCAGTTTTAGGGAGGGGGTCGCTTTCTTT. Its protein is CASSFREGVAFF.

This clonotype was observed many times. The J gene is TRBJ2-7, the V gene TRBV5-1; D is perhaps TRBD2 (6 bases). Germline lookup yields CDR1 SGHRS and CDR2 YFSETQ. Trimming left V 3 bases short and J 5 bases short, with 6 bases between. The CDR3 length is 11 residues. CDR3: CASSWGDEQYF. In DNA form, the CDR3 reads TGCGCCAGCAGCTGGGGGGACGAGCAGTACTTC.

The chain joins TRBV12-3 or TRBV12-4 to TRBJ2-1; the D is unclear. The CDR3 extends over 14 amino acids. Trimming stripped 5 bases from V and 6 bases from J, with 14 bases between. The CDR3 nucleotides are TGTGCCAGCAGTCCTGGGGAAGGCTTCAATGAGCAGTTCTTC. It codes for CASSPGEGFNEQFF.